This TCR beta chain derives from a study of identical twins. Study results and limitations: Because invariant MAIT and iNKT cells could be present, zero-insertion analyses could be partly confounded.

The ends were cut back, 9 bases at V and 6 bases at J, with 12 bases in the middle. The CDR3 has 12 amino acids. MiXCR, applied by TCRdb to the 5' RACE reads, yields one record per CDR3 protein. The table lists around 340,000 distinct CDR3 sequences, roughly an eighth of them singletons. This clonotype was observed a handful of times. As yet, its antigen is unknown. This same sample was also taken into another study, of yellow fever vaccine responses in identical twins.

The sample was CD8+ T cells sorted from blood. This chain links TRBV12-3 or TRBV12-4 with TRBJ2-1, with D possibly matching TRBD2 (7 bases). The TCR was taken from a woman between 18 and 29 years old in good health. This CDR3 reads CASRGAGNEQFF. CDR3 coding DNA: TGTGCCAGTCGGGGGGCCGGCAATGAGCAGTTCTTC.